These 32 T cell receptor beta chains share one sample of origin, sequenced in a study of T cells after yellow fever vaccination. TCRdb re-analysed the 5' RACE reads in MiXCR, keeping a single row per CDR3 protein. Among some 350,000 distinct CDR3 sequences listed, 8% to 10% were seen once. This specimen was PBMCs, taken on the day of the first yellow fever vaccination. The source of these receptors is a man in his late teens or twenties who received the YFV17D yellow fever vaccine.

This clonotype was seen a handful of times. The rearrangement uses TRBV6-2 or TRBV6-3 and TRBJ2-1, with a possible D match to TRBD2 (5 bases). V was pared by 1 base and J by 2 bases, with 9 bases between. The CDR3 has 15 residues. Per the germline V gene, CDR1 is MNHEY and CDR2 is SVGEGT. CDR3 protein: CASSYFRGTYNEQFF. The CDR3 bases are TGTGCCAGCAGTTACTTTCGGGGAACCTACAATGAGCAGTTCTTC.

The table lists this clonotype with a few counts. This chain joins TRBV3-1 and TRBJ1-4; tentatively, D is TRBD1 (5 bases). Germline assignment: CDR1 LGHDT and CDR2 YNNKEL (reference sequence). V was clipped by 0 bases and J by 9 bases, with 17 bases between them. CDR3 length equals 16 residues. The CDR3 sequence is CASSQDSGDGSKKLFF. For the CDR3, the DNA is TGTGCCAGCAGCCAAGACTCTGGGGACGGTTCAAAAAAACTGTTTTTT. Using reference TRBV3-1 and TRBJ1-4 for the parts outside the CDR3, the full variable domain is DTAVSQTPKYLVTQMGNDKSIKCEQNLGHDTMYWYKQDSKKFLKIMFSYNNKELIINETVPNRFSPKSPDKAHLNLHINSLELGDSAVYFCASSQDSGDGSKKLFFGSGTQLSVL.

The chain recombines TRBV5-1 with TRBJ2-1; 8 bases fit TRBD1. The CDR3 is 15 amino acids. With V trimmed by 4 bases and J by 5 bases, 8 bases remained unmatched. The germline gives CDR1 SGHRS, CDR2 YFSETQ. CDR3 amino acids: CASSGPGQAHNEQFF. As DNA, the CDR3 is TGCGCCAGCAGCGGCCCGGGACAGGCTCACAATGAGCAGTTCTTC.

This clonotype was seen a handful of times. This chain uses TRBV5-1 with TRBJ2-1; unclear D gene. The CDR3 sequence is 13 residues long. Germline lookup yields CDR1 SGHRS and CDR2 YFSETQ. V was cut by 2 bases and J by 8 bases, with 11 bases left in between. CDR3 sequence (DNA): TGCGCCAGCAGCTTCTCTAACTTGGATGAGCAGTTCTTC. Translation gives CASSFSNLDEQFF. The full variable domain, in which reference TRBV5-1 and TRBJ2-1 provide the parts outside the CDR3, is KAGVTQTPRYLIKTRGQQVTLSCSPISGHRSVSWYQQTPGQGLQFLFEYFSETQRNKGNFPGRFSGRQFSNSRSEMNVSTLELGDSALYLCASSFSNLDEQFFGPGTRLTVL.

This clonotype was seen repeatedly, ten times or more. This rearrangement joins TRBV5-5 to TRBJ2-5, with D unresolved. The CDR3 is made up of 14 amino acids. Between the trimmed V and J ends, which lost 0 bases and 7 bases, there was a span of 13 bases. CDR1 and CDR2 (germline): SGHKS, YYEKEE (reference sequence). The CDR3 sequence is CASSLDPTPGTQYF. DNA for the CDR3: TGTGCCAGCAGCTTGGACCCCACACCGGGGACCCAGTACTTC.

This clonotype has a handful of counts. The chain is built from TRBV7-2 and TRBJ1-2; 7 bases align to TRBD1. Per the germline V gene, CDR1 is SGHTA and CDR2 is FQGNSA. The CDR3 runs to 14 residues. After removal of 5 bases from V and 8 bases from J, the junction contained 11 bases not matched to a gene. CDR3 amino acids: CASSPRTGEKGYTF. The CDR3, as DNA: TGTGCCAGCAGCCCCCGAACAGGGGAGAAGGGCTACACCTTC.

There are a few counts of this clonotype. The chain employs TRBV7-3 and TRBJ2-7; 9 positions match TRBD1. The CDR3 extends over 17 amino acids. CDR1 is SGHTA, CDR2 FQGTGA, per germline. V lost 4 bases and J lost 4; bases outside the gene matches: 14. In nucleotides, the CDR3 is TGTGCCAGCAGCTCGGCGCCAACAGGGGGCGTGGGGTACGAGCAGTACTTC. It translates to CASSSAPTGGVGYEQYF.

This clonotype occurred a few times. The V and J genes are TRBV7-9 and TRBJ2-2, with D perhaps matching TRBD1 (5 bases). V was clipped by 3 bases and J by 6 bases, with 8 bases between them. This CDR3 comprises 13 residues. Germline lookup yields CDR1 SEHNR and CDR2 FQNEAQ (reference sequence). The CDR3 protein is CASSLTDPGELFF. CDR3 nucleotide sequence: TGTGCCAGCAGCTTGACAGACCCCGGGGAGCTGTTTTTT.

The chain joins TRBV20-1 to TRBJ1-2; possibly TRBD1 for D (5 bases). CDR3 length: 14 residues. V lost 6 bases and J 2 bases, leaving 16 bases between the germline ends. Germline CDR1 is DFQATT and CDR2 is SNEGSKA (reference sequence). The CDR3 region has the DNA TGCAGTGCGCGGGGGATCGTTTTCAACTATGGCTACACCTTC. This codes for CSARGIVFNYGYTF.

The chain links TRBV4-1 to TRBJ1-2; no reliable D call. This CDR3 comprises 14 residues. The germline gives CDR1 MGHRA, CDR2 YSYEKL. V lost 0 bases to trimming and J lost 5 bases, with 10 bases between them. The CDR3 DNA follows: TGCGCCAGCAGCCAAGAGACCCTAACTTATGGCTACACCTTC. Amino acids: CASSQETLTYGYTF.

At least ten counts were recorded for this clonotype. This chain uses TRBV10-3 with TRBJ1-1, with D unresolved. The CDR3 is made up of 12 amino acids. The germline V gene encodes CDR1 ENHRY and CDR2 SYGVKD. V was cut by 1 base and J by 7 bases, with 7 bases left in between. The CDR3 region is CAISEYLGEAFF. The CDR3 DNA reads TGTGCCATCAGTGAGTACCTCGGTGAAGCTTTCTTT.

CDR3 sequence: CASSQDPAGTGTEAFF. Here the CDR3 DNA reads TGTGCCAGCAGCCAAGACCCGGCGGGGACCGGGACTGAAGCTTTCTTT. This chain uses TRBV3-1 with TRBJ1-1; tentative D call: TRBD1 (5 bases). Trimming removed 0 bases from V and 5 bases from J, with 16 bases in between. CDR3 length: 16 amino acids. Germline CDR1 reads LGHDT; CDR2 reads YNNKEL (reference sequence).

The chain has TRBV28 and TRBJ2-3, with 12 bases aligning to TRBD2. CDR3 length: 16 amino acids. Germline V gives CDR1 MDHEN, CDR2 SYDVKM. Unmatched junction bases numbered 7, after V lost 5 bases and J lost 4 bases. The CDR3 DNA is TGTGCCAGCAGTGTCACTAGCGGGGGGCCCCCAGATACGCAGTATTTT. It codes for CASSVTSGGPPDTQYF.

At least ten counts were recorded for this clonotype. The chain is built from TRBV7-9 and TRBJ2-1, with 7 bases identical to TRBD2. V gave up 3 bases and J gave up 7 bases; unmatched junction bases: 3. The CDR3 length is 13 residues. The V gene's germline CDR1 is SEHNR and CDR2 FQNEAQ (reference sequence). The CDR3 coding sequence is TGTGCCAGCAGCTTCGGGGGGTCGAATGAGCAGTTCTTC. Its translation is CASSFGGSNEQFF. The complete variable domain, with remaining parts taken from reference TRBV7-9 and TRBJ2-1, reads DTGVSQNPRHKITKRGQNVTFRCDPISEHNRLYWYRQTLGQGPEFLTYFQNEAQLEKSRLLSDRFSAERPKGSFSTLEIQRTEQGDSAMYLCASSFGGSNEQFFGPGTRLTVL.

V and J are TRBV4-3 and TRBJ2-7; 9 nucleotides line up with TRBD1. The CDR3 consists of 14 residues. With V trimmed by 6 bases and J by 2 bases, 5 bases remained unmatched. Germline V gene data show CDR1 as LGHNA and CDR2 as YSLEER. The CDR3 bases are TGCGCCAGCAGTCCGGACAGGGGCCCCTACGAGCAGTACTTC. Residues: CASSPDRGPYEQYF.

This clonotype has a handful of counts. The chain carries TRBV25-1 and TRBJ1-2; D is unresolved. V shed 2 bases and J shed 5 bases, with 6 bases lying between them. The V gene's germline CDR1 is MGHDK and CDR2 SYGVNS. The CDR3 spans 12 residues. The CDR3: CASSEPRYGYTF. The CDR3 DNA reads as TGTGCCAGCAGTGAACCTCGATATGGCTACACCTTC.

This clonotype was found a few times. The CDR3 DNA sequence: TGTGCCAGCAGCTTAGATTGGGGGGTGGGGTCCTCCTACGAGCAGTACTTC. It codes for CASSLDWGVGSSYEQYF. The chain combines TRBV7-9 with TRBJ2-7; maybe TRBD2 (6 bases). Trimming cost V 1 base and J 0 bases, with 16 bases left between them. The CDR3 extends over 17 amino acids. Germline CDR1 is SEHNR and CDR2 is FQNEAQ (reference sequence).

This clonotype was observed a handful of times. The rearrangement uses TRBV6-5 and TRBJ2-3; 10 bases line up with TRBD1. The CDR3 loop spans 18 amino acids. Germline-derived CDR1 and CDR2 are MNHEY and SVGAGI. V was pared by 2 bases and J by 2 bases, with 10 bases of the junction left unmatched. The CDR3 sequence: CASSYMGRGQGHTDTQYF. CDR3 coding DNA: TGTGCCAGCAGTTACATGGGACGGGGACAGGGGCACACAGATACGCAGTATTTT.

This clonotype showed up just a few times. CDR3 sequence (DNA): TGCAGTGCTAGAGTAAGGGGGCCCCAGCATTTT. Residues: CSARVRGPQHF. The chain combines TRBV20-1 with TRBJ1-5; possibly TRBD1 for D (5 bases). Germline-derived CDR1 and CDR2 are DFQATT and SNEGSKA (reference sequence). Trimming pared 1 base from V and 9 bases from J, leaving 7 bases between. This CDR3 spans 11 amino acids.

Worth noting for this clonotype: One base away lies a much larger clone, so this may be a sequencing read error. This sequence joins TRBV5-1 and TRBJ1-1; 7 nucleotides agree with TRBD1. There are 14 residues in the CDR3. The V and J ends lost 7 bases and 10 bases, in that order; junction bases with no gene match: 16. Per germline, CDR1 SGHRS and CDR2 YFSETQ. The CDR3 bases are TGCGCCAGCGGCCAGGAACAGGGGAATCTTGGAGCTTTCTTT. Protein product: CASGQEQGNLGAFF.

This chain links TRBV18 with TRBJ2-7; 8 bases align to TRBD1. The CDR3 totals 15 residues. Germline CDR1 KGHSH, CDR2 LQKENI. Trimming cost V 1 base and J 6 bases; bases outside gene matches: 8. CDR3 in amino acids: CASSPLRTGTLEQYV. CDR3 bases: TGTGCCAGCTCACCACTCCGGACAGGGACCCTCGAGCAGTACGTC.

In its sample, this clonotype was seen a few times. The rearrangement joins TRBV5-1 to TRBJ2-3, with TRBD2 matching over 15 bases. The germline V gene encodes CDR1 SGHRS and CDR2 YFSETQ. CDR3 length: 18 amino acids. V lost 0 bases and J lost 6; bases outside the gene matches: 8. The DNA of the CDR3 is TGCGCCAGCAGCTTGGGCGGACTAGCGGGGGGGAGAAAGGATACGCAGTATTTT. This gives the protein CASSLGGLAGGRKDTQYF.

V usage is TRBV5-6 and J usage is TRBJ2-3, with a tentative D call TRBD1 (6 bases). V lost 10 bases, J lost 6 bases, and 18 bases lay in between. In germline, CDR1 is SGHDT, CDR2 YYEEEE. The CDR3 length is 13 residues. CDR3 region: CAWGAGARDTQYF. The DNA of the CDR3 is TGTGCCTGGGGCGCAGGGGCGAGGGATACGCAGTATTTT.

This clonotype was seen more than once but under ten times. The V and J genes are TRBV5-4 and TRBJ2-1; TRBD2 might be the D (6 bases). The germline CDR1 and CDR2 sequences are SGHNT and YYREEE (reference sequence). V was trimmed by 4 bases and J by 8 bases, leaving 19 bases between them. The CDR3 is made up of 15 amino acids. CDR3 residues: CASSDPGRGYDEQFF. The DNA of the CDR3 is TGTGCCAGCAGCGATCCGGGGCGGGGATATGATGAGCAGTTCTTC.

This clonotype appeared many times. This chain connects TRBV11-2 to TRBJ2-1; TRBD2 might be the D (5 bases). Looked up from germline, CDR1 is SGHAT and CDR2 is FQNNGV. V was shortened by 5 bases and J by 0 bases, with 8 bases between the two germline ends. This CDR3 is built from 14 residues. The CDR3, as DNA: TGTGCCAGCAGCCTCACTAGCTCCTACAATGAGCAGTTCTTC. Translating gives CASSLTSSYNEQFF.

This clonotype was recorded a few times. The V gene is TRBV6-1, the J gene TRBJ2-1; the match to TRBD2 covers 11 bases. CDR1 is MNHNS and CDR2 is SASEGT in the germline V gene. J lost 2 bases, V lost 7 bases, and 4 bases had no gene match. The CDR3 sequence is 15 residues long. CDR3 sequence reads: CASIGLAGPYNEQFF. The CDR3, as DNA: TGTGCCAGCATCGGACTAGCGGGCCCCTACAATGAGCAGTTCTTC.

This clonotype was recorded many times. The chain combines TRBV4-3 with TRBJ1-2; D unclear. Looked up from germline, CDR1 is LGHNA and CDR2 is YSLEER. This CDR3 spans 16 amino acids. V was cut by 0 bases and J by 3 bases, with 14 bases left in between. The DNA of the CDR3 is TGCGCCAGCAGCCAAGATAACCTGAGAGTAGACTATGGCTACACCTTC. This sequence encodes CASSQDNLRVDYGYTF.

This clonotype has ten or more counts. The J gene is TRBJ2-7, the V gene TRBV20-1; 9 nucleotides align to TRBD1. The CDR3 length is 16 residues. The trim removed 1 base at V and 4 bases at J, leaving 11 bases unmatched. Germline loops: CDR1 DFQATT, CDR2 SNEGSKA (reference sequence). CDR3 residues: CSARGLPGQGLYEQYF. DNA of the CDR3: TGCAGTGCTAGAGGCCTACCGGGACAGGGTCTATACGAGCAGTACTTC.

The V call is TRBV10-2, the J call TRBJ2-1, with 11 bases identical to TRBD2. V trimming: 6 bases; J trimming: 7 bases; junction bases outside the gene matches: 5. The CDR3 contains 14 residues. Germline CDR1 is WSHSY and CDR2 is SAAADI. The CDR3 DNA reads as TGCGCCAGCAGACCCGGGACTAGCGGAAATGAGCAGTTCTTC. Protein: CASRPGTSGNEQFF.

This clonotype was seen at least ten times. The rearrangement links TRBV18 to TRBJ1-3, with a weak D call TRBD1 (6 bases). The CDR3 totals 15 residues. Trimming shortened V by 3 bases and J by 0 bases, and 9 bases separated the two germline ends. Per the germline V gene, CDR1 is KGHSH and CDR2 is LQKENI. CDR3 loop: CASSPEQGSGNTIYF. CDR3 nucleotide sequence: TGTGCCAGCTCACCTGAACAGGGCTCTGGAAACACCATATATTTT.

This clonotype has at least ten counts. The chain carries TRBV5-1 and TRBJ2-1, with 9 positions matching TRBD1. Trimming removed 0 bases from V and 2 bases from J; junction bases left unmatched: 12. Germline assignment: CDR1 SGHRS and CDR2 YFSETQ. This CDR3 region has 19 residues. This chain's CDR3 is CASSLATGGAAGAYNEQFF. In nucleotides, the CDR3 is TGCGCCAGCAGCTTGGCCACAGGGGGCGCCGCGGGGGCCTACAATGAGCAGTTCTTC.

The V and J genes are TRBV4-3 and TRBJ2-3; D perhaps matches TRBD2 (5 bases). Germline V CDR1 and CDR2: LGHNA, YSLEER. The CDR3 covers 17 residues. Trimming stripped 0 bases from V and 0 bases from J, with 13 bases between. CDR3 in amino acids: CASSQDGVKRSTDTQYF. CDR3 nucleotides: TGCGCCAGCAGCCAAGATGGGGTTAAGCGGAGCACAGATACGCAGTATTTT.